This T cell receptor beta chain comes out of a study of blood T cell repertoires in COVID-19. Study summary: Samples taken during acute and convalescent COVID-19 were collected in the United States, Italy and Spain. T cells, B-cell-depleted T cells, or PBMCs provided the cDNA or gDNA that served as material.

Participants were aged roughly 18 to 90 years, lived in over 20 US areas, and enrolled virtually. The germline V gene encodes CDR1 SGHRS and CDR2 YFSETQ. With 0 bases clipped from V and 4 bases from J, the junction kept 7 bases outside the gene matches. The CDR3 spans 17 residues. In the original analysis: Researchers report that nucleated cell counts were estimated from reference gene primer amplification. Data came from immunoSEQ multiplex PCR; TCRdb stores just in-frame clones and leaves some out. The V and J calls and the clone size are those of that table, but D and trimming were determined from the DNA. This table has hundreds of thousands of clones, less than 90% appearing once.

The TCR was taken from a woman between 25 and 40 years old who had recovered from COVID-19. The sequencing sample was made of PBMCs or T cells enriched from blood (not recorded which). The chain employs TRBV5-1 and TRBJ2-1, with TRBD1 identical over 10 bases. CDR3 bases: TGCGCCAGCAGCTTGGGGATGGGACAGGGGACGTACAATGAGCAGTTCTTC. Translation gives CASSLGMGQGTYNEQFF.